One and the same sample provided the 30 T cell receptor beta chains below, sequenced in a study of tissue T cells after allogeneic stem cell transplantation. The assay was immunoSEQ multiplex PCR, and TCRdb's table has in-frame clones only and misses some. The table lists around 6,700 clones, less than 60% of them singletons. Time point here: mouse harvest day 7 after allogeneic transplant. Each mouse received 10^7 T-cell-depleted marrow cells plus 10^6 splenic CD5+ T cells by tail vein. The source material was gut tissue. These TCRs come from a female BALB/c mouse given C57BL/6 T cells with graft-versus-host disease after an allogeneic hematopoietic cell transplant.

This clone was counted only a few times. Germline and genes: mouse. From the germline J gene comes the end of the CDR3, since the read stops 1 residue before it. The V and J genes are TRBV26 and TRBJ1-3, with 7 bases matching TRBD1. The V gene's germline CDR1 is KGHPV and CDR2 FQNQEV (reference sequence). The CDR3 totals 15 residues. V lost 0 bases to trimming and J lost 4 bases; unmatched junction nucleotides: 3. The sequenced part of the CDR3 DNA is TGTGCCAGCAGTCTGTCCCCAGGGGGGGGAAATACGCTCTAT. This gives the protein CASSLSPGGGNTLY. The complete CDR3 reads CASSLSPGGGNTLYF.

By sample fraction, this clone is medium-sized. The gene names given are mouse names. Incomplete CDR3 DNA: TGTGCCAGCTCTTCAGGGGGCCGAAACACCGGGCAGCTCTAC. Translation gives CASSSGGRNTGQLY. The whole CDR3 is CASSSGGRNTGQLYF. V and J are TRBV12-2 and TRBJ2-2; 8 positions agree with TRBD1. The read ends 1 residue early relative to the CDR3; the germline J gene fills the gap. The CDR3 has 15 residues. V shed 3 bases and J 1 base; nucleotides not matched to a gene: 3. Germline lookup yields CDR1 SGHLS and CDR2 HYDKME. Full variable domain (outside the CDR3, taken from reference TRBV12-2 and TRBJ2-2): NSGVVQSPRYIIKGKGERSILKCIPISGHLSVAWYQQTQGQELKFFIQHYDKMERDKGNLPSRFSVQQFDDYHSEMNMSALELEDSAVYFCASSSGGRNTGQLYFGEGSKLTVL.

Regarding this clone: Mouse names are used for the genes. The read ends 1 residue before the CDR3 terminus; that terminus is restored from the germline J gene. The rearrangement joins TRBV19 to TRBJ2-4, with 7 positions matching TRBD1. The CDR3 length is 13 residues. Trimming at V came to 4 bases and at J to 5 bases, leaving 4 bases not matched to a gene. Looked up from germline, CDR1 is FNHDT and CDR2 is SITEND (reference sequence). The DNA read from the CDR3 is TGTGCCAGCAGTCCGGGACAGCGAAACACCTTGTAC. It is translated as CASSPGQRNTLY. The complete CDR3 sequence is CASSPGQRNTLYF.

A word on this clone: Gene names denote mouse genes. The observed sequence ends 1 residue before the CDR3 terminus, with the missing tail filled in from the germline J gene. J is TRBJ2-5 and V is TRBV26, with D uncertain. Trimming took off 4 bases at V and 3 bases at J, with 5 bases between the two ends. CDR3 size: 12 residues. Germline CDR1 KGHPV, CDR2 FQNQEV (reference sequence). The CDR3 DNA, read in part, is TGTGCCAGCAGTCGAAGGCAAGACACCCAGTAC. It yields the protein CASSRRQDTQY. The CDR3 in full is CASSRRQDTQYF.

Remarks on this clone: Gene names follow the mouse nomenclature. Coverage ceases 1 residue before the CDR3 finishes, and the germline J gene fills in the end. The chain employs TRBV26 and TRBJ2-2; 8 nucleotides align to TRBD1. The CDR3 spans 15 residues. V gave up 2 bases and J gave up 2 bases; unmatched junction bases: 1. Germline CDR1 is KGHPV and CDR2 is FQNQEV (reference sequence). Incomplete CDR3 DNA: TGTGCCAGCAGTCTGCAGGGGGCGAACACCGGGCAGCTCTAC. Translated, it gives CASSLQGANTGQLY. The complete CDR3 reads CASSLQGANTGQLYF.

About this clone: The gene names given are mouse names. CDR3 bases read: TGTGCCAGCAGTCTGGTGGGGGCTAACTATGCTGAGCAGTTC. It codes for CASSLVGANYAEQF. The full CDR3 protein reads CASSLVGANYAEQFF. The chain uses TRBV26 and TRBJ2-1; perhaps D is TRBD1 or TRBD2 (6 bases each). The CDR3 extends 1 residue past the end of the read, so its final part is completed from the germline J gene. From germline, CDR1 is KGHPV and CDR2 FQNQEV (reference sequence). The germline V and J ends were trimmed by 2 bases and 0 bases, with 8 bases remaining between them. The length of the CDR3 is 15 residues.

Details on this clone: The gene symbols are mouse symbols. The read is 1 residue too short to cover the CDR3 end, so that end is filled in from the germline J gene. This chain joins TRBV31 and TRBJ2-7, with 9 nucleotides matching TRBD2. From germline, CDR1 is GKSSPN and CDR2 SITVG. The CDR3 totals 14 residues. Trimming removed 1 base from V and 3 bases from J; junction bases left unmatched: 4. CDR3 bases read: TGTGCCTGGAGTCCGGGACTGGGAGACTATGAACAGTAC. It translates to CAWSPGLGDYEQY. The entire CDR3 protein reads CAWSPGLGDYEQYF.

In its sample, this clone is medium-sized. Each gene name is a mouse one. Coverage ceases 1 residue before the CDR3 finishes, and the germline J gene fills in the end. V gene TRBV17 combines with J gene TRBJ1-2; perhaps TRBD1 as D (5 bases). CDR1 and CDR2 (germline): MNHDT, YYDKIL. This CDR3 has 13 residues. Trimming took off 3 bases at V and 3 bases at J, with 8 bases between the two ends. The CDR3 here is CASSRGLDSDYTF. CDR3 DNA, as far as it was read: TGTGCTAGCAGTAGGGGGCTGGACTCCGACTACACC.

To note about this clone: These gene names are mouse names. The read gets to within 1 residue of the CDR3 end, and the germline J gene fills in the rest. This chain uses TRBV24 with TRBJ2-7; D perhaps matches TRBD2 (7 bases). The ends were cut back, 2 bases at V and 0 bases at J, with 8 bases in the middle. The CDR3 is 14 residues long. Germline V gene lookup returns CDR1 KGHTA and CDR2 FRNEEI. CDR3 protein: CASSLGGPSYEQYF. Incomplete CDR3 DNA: TGTGCCAGCAGTCTGGGGGGGCCCTCCTATGAACAGTAC.

This clone appeared a few times. Gene and germline names: mouse. The CDR3 end falls 1 residue outside the read, so it is completed with the germline J gene. The J gene is TRBJ2-4, the V gene TRBV26, with 11 bases fitting TRBD1. Losses at the gene ends were 3 bases for V and 1 base for J; bases not matched to a gene: 3. Germline V gene sequence: CDR1 KGHPV, CDR2 FQNQEV (reference sequence). The CDR3 is 16 amino acids. The part of the CDR3 DNA that was read is TGTGCCAGCAGTCTTCCGGGACAGGGGGGTCAAAACACCTTGTAC. It specifies CASSLPGQGGQNTLY. The full CDR3 reads CASSLPGQGGQNTLYF.

This clone showed up just a few times. Mouse names are used for the genes. The CDR3 extends 1 residue past the end of the read, so its final part is completed from the germline J gene. This chain joins TRBV3 and TRBJ1-4; D ambiguous. CDR1 SNHLY and CDR2 FYNGKV come from the germline V gene (reference sequence). V lost 5 bases, J lost 1 base, and 8 bases lay in between. The CDR3 covers 14 residues. The CDR3: CASSTTHSNERLFF. The covered CDR3 bases are TGTGCCAGCAGCACGACACATTCCAACGAAAGATTATTT. The whole variable domain, filled in from reference TRBV3 and TRBJ1-4, reads GPKVLQIPSHQIIDMGQMVTLNCDPVSNHLYFYWYKQILGQQMEFLVNFYNGKVMEKSKLFKDQFSVERPDGSYFTLKIQPTALEDSAVYFCASSTTHSNERLFFGHGTKLSVL.

Concerning this clone: Gene names are mouse gene names. The read ends 1 residue before the CDR3 terminus; that terminus is restored from the germline J gene. V gene TRBV19 combines with J gene TRBJ1-5; tentative D call: TRBD1 (6 bases). The CDR3 is 15 residues long. V lost 5 bases and J lost 3, with 15 bases in between. Germline V gene data show CDR1 as FNHDT and CDR2 as SITEND (reference sequence). CDR3 DNA, as far as it was read: TGTGCCAGCAGACAACAGGGCGCCGGCAACCAGGCTCCGCTT. Translating it yields CASRQQGAGNQAPL. The full CDR3 protein reads CASRQQGAGNQAPLF.

As to this clone: Mouse gene names apply. Sequencing ends 1 residue short of the CDR3 end; the germline J gene provides the rest. V usage is TRBV26 and J usage is TRBJ2-2; 12 nucleotides agree with TRBD2. Trimming cost V 3 bases and J 7 bases; bases outside gene matches: 3. The CDR3 totals 15 residues. Germline V gene sequence: CDR1 KGHPV, CDR2 FQNQEV (reference sequence). The part of the CDR3 DNA that was read is TGTGCCAGCAGTCTCGACTGGGGGGGCGACGGGCAGCTCTAC. Its protein is CASSLDWGGDGQLY. The full CDR3 reads CASSLDWGGDGQLYF.

This clone was observed a few times. Mouse gene names apply. Read sequence stops 1 residue before the CDR3 end, and the germline J gene provides the missing end. This chain uses TRBV26 with TRBJ2-4; 7 nucleotides match TRBD2. There are 14 residues in the CDR3. Germline V lookup: CDR1 KGHPV, CDR2 FQNQEV (reference sequence). With V trimmed by 6 bases and J by 3 bases, 6 bases remained unmatched. The sequenced CDR3 bases are TGTGCCAGCAGCCCGACTGGGAGACAAAACACCTTGTAC. Translating gives CASSPTGRQNTLY. The entire CDR3 is CASSPTGRQNTLYF.

Comment on this clone: Germline and genes here are mouse. The CDR3 is cut off 1 residue early in the read; its end comes from the germline J gene. The chain links TRBV26 to TRBJ2-3, with D possibly matching TRBD2 (8 bases). In germline, CDR1 is KGHPV, CDR2 FQNQEV (reference sequence). CDR3 length equals 16 residues. V was cut by 4 bases and J by 1 base, with 15 bases left in between. CDR3 DNA, as far as it was read: TGTGCCAGCAGTCCCAGGGGGGGCTCTGGTGCAGAAACGCTGTAT. Translation: CASSPRGGSGAETLY. The complete CDR3 sequence is CASSPRGGSGAETLYF.

In the case of this clone: The gene symbols are mouse symbols. The sequence runs out 1 residue before the end of the CDR3; the remainder is reconstructed from the germline J gene. This chain connects TRBV26 to TRBJ2-3, with 10 positions matching TRBD1. The CDR3 has 15 residues. V lost 6 bases, J lost 0 bases, and 3 bases stayed unmatched. The germline V gene has CDR1 KGHPV and CDR2 FQNQEV (reference sequence). CDR3 bases read: TGTGCCAGCAGACGACAGGGGGCTAGTGCAGAAACGCTGTAT. This codes for CASRRQGASAETLY. The CDR3 as a whole reads CASRRQGASAETLYF.

About this clone itself: Germline and genes: mouse. Sequencing ends 1 residue short of the CDR3 end; the germline J gene provides the rest. This chain connects TRBV19 to TRBJ2-7; TRBD2 aligns across 9 bases. This CDR3 has 14 residues. Trimming cost V 1 base and J 6 bases; bases outside gene matches: 5. Germline CDR1 and CDR2: FNHDT and SITEND (reference sequence). The covered CDR3 bases are TGTGCCAGCAGTATATCTCTGGGGGGGGTTGAACAGTAC. The encoded protein is CASSISLGGVEQY. The CDR3 reads in full as CASSISLGGVEQYF.

In regard to this clone: Genes and germline are mouse. The sequenced part of the CDR3 DNA is TGCTCCAGCAGTCAACAGGGGTATGAACAGTAC. It specifies CSSSQQGYEQY. The entire CDR3 reads CSSSQQGYEQYF. The chain is built from TRBV23 and TRBJ2-7; the D call TRBD1 from the table was never checked on the DNA. The read finishes 1 residue shy of the CDR3 end, and the germline J gene is used to complete it. Germline CDR1 KGHTA, CDR2 FQNQQP. The CDR3 is 12 residues long.

This clone occurred a few times. Mouse germline and gene names are used. Coverage ceases 1 residue before the CDR3 finishes, and the germline J gene fills in the end. The chain carries TRBV26 and TRBJ1-3, with TRBD1 as a possible D gene (5 bases). This CDR3 has 14 amino acids. With 6 bases removed from V and 0 bases from J, the gap between germline ends came to 9 bases. Germline V CDR1 and CDR2: KGHPV, FQNQEV (reference sequence). CDR3 DNA (partial): TGTGCCAGCAGGGGACGGATTTCTGGAAATACGCTCTAT. Protein: CASRGRISGNTLY. The full CDR3 is CASRGRISGNTLYF.

This clone counts as large (0.1 to 1%). Germline and genes: mouse. The read comes to an end 1 residue before the CDR3 does, leaving the germline J gene to fill in the end. The V call is TRBV4, the J call TRBJ2-7, with TRBD1 matching over 12 bases. CDR3 length: 14 residues. V lost 5 bases and J lost 7; bases outside the gene matches: 6. Per the germline V gene, CDR1 is LGHDT and CDR2 is YNNKQL (reference sequence). The sequenced CDR3 bases are TGTGCCAGCAGCCGAGGGACAGGGGGCTGGGAACAGTAC. Translated, it gives CASSRGTGGWEQY. The full-length CDR3 reads as CASSRGTGGWEQYF.

Concerning this clone itself: Mouse germline and gene names are used. The read finishes 1 residue shy of the CDR3 end, and the germline J gene is used to complete it. The J gene is TRBJ1-3, the V gene TRBV2; D possibly corresponds to TRBD1 (6 bases). CDR1 LGHNA and CDR2 YSYQKL come from the germline V gene. This CDR3 contains 15 residues. Trimming pared 4 bases from V and 0 bases from J, leaving 10 bases between. CDR3 residues: CASSREGGSGNTLYF. CDR3 bases read: TGTGCCAGCAGCCGTGAGGGGGGTTCTGGAAATACGCTCTAT.

Of note for this clone: Gene and germline names: mouse. The read comes to an end 1 residue before the CDR3 does, leaving the germline J gene to fill in the end. The rearrangement uses TRBV13-1 and TRBJ1-6, with D possibly TRBD1 on 5 matching bases. TRBJ1-6 is noted as an ORF with a role that remains uncertain. Germline CDR1 and CDR2: NSHNY and SYGAGN. This CDR3 is 14 amino acids long. The V and J ends lost 4 bases and 3 bases respectively, with 8 bases between them. The CDR3 loop reads CASSPDNYNSPLYF. CDR3 DNA (partial): TGTGCCAGCAGTCCGGACAACTATAATTCGCCCCTCTAC.

This clone is judged medium-sized. Genes and germline are mouse. The read halts 1 residue ahead of the CDR3 end, with the missing end drawn from the germline J gene. The chain uses TRBV29 and TRBJ2-5, with D perhaps matching TRBD1 (5 bases). CDR1 and CDR2 (germline): MSHET, SYDVDS. The CDR3 runs to 11 residues. V lost 6 bases and J lost 6, with 7 bases in between. The CDR3 bases that were read are TGTGCTAGCAGCTACAGGGACACCCAGTAC. Protein: CASSYRDTQY. In full, the CDR3 is CASSYRDTQYF.

As regards this clone: Each gene name is a mouse one. The CDR3 goes on 1 residue after the read ends, and that part is filled in from the germline J gene. The gene calls are TRBV12-1 and TRBJ1-1; a possible D gene is TRBD1 (6 bases). Germline CDR1 and CDR2: SGHSN and HYEKVE. The ends were cut back, 2 bases at V and 8 bases at J, with 14 bases in the middle. CDR3 length: 13 residues. Incomplete CDR3 DNA: TGTGCCAGCTCTCGCTTACAGGGAGGGGAAGTCTTC. Amino acid sequence: CASSRLQGGEVF. From start to end, the CDR3 is CASSRLQGGEVFF.

Notes on this clone: Gene and germline names: mouse. The read ends 1 residue early relative to the CDR3; the germline J gene fills the gap. The rearrangement joins TRBV17 to TRBJ2-2, with D unresolved. The germline V gene has CDR1 MNHDT and CDR2 YYDKIL. V lost 3 bases and J lost 8, with 1 base in between. The CDR3 spans 10 residues. The CDR3 region is CASSSGQLYF. The sequenced CDR3 bases are TGTGCTAGCAGTAGTGGGCAGCTCTAC.

This clone came up a few times. The gene symbols are mouse symbols. The read falls 1 residue short of the CDR3 end, and the missing part is taken from the germline J gene. The chain uses TRBV3 and TRBJ1-3; possibly TRBD1 for D (5 bases). The CDR3 has 15 amino acids. The V end lost 4 bases, the J end lost 0 bases, and 10 bases lay between the germline ends. Germline loops: CDR1 SNHLY, CDR2 FYNGKV (reference sequence). CDR3 sequence reads: CASSSTVSSGNTLYF. The sequenced CDR3 bases are TGTGCCAGCAGCTCGACAGTATCTTCTGGAAATACGCTCTAT.

This clone showed up just a few times. A read error may produce the germline difference seen at one junction end. Gene names are the mouse ones. CDR3 bases read: TGTGCCAGCAGCCAAGATGGACAGAATACAGAAGTCTTC. This encodes CASSQDGQNTEVF. The complete CDR3 protein is CASSQDGQNTEVFF. The chain joins TRBV5 to TRBJ1-1; the D gene is possibly TRBD1 (6 bases). The CDR3 goes on 1 residue after the read ends, and that part is filled in from the germline J gene. Germline assignment: CDR1 LGHNA and CDR2 YNLKQL (reference sequence). This CDR3 has 14 amino acids.

As to this clone: Gene and germline names: mouse. Coverage ceases 1 residue before the CDR3 finishes, and the germline J gene fills in the end. This rearrangement joins TRBV26 to TRBJ1-2; D might be TRBD1 (6 bases). V lost 2 bases and J 0 bases, leaving 10 bases between the germline ends. Germline CDR1 and CDR2: KGHPV and FQNQEV (reference sequence). This CDR3 is 15 amino acids long. The CDR3 protein is CASSLPGQANSDYTF. The sequenced part of the CDR3 DNA is TGTGCCAGCAGTCTGCCGGGACAAGCAAACTCCGACTACACC.

As regards this clone: Gene and germline names: mouse. The read ends 1 residue early relative to the CDR3; the germline J gene fills the gap. The chain carries TRBV31 and TRBJ1-3, with D perhaps matching TRBD1 (6 bases). This CDR3 has 14 amino acids. Looked up from germline, CDR1 is GKSSPN and CDR2 is SITVG. Trimming pared 1 base from V and 4 bases from J, leaving 11 bases between. The CDR3 region is CAWSRGGPGNTLYF. The covered CDR3 bases are TGTGCCTGGAGTCGGGGGGGGCCGGGAAATACGCTCTAT.

In regard to this clone: Gene names follow the mouse nomenclature. The read ends 1 residue early relative to the CDR3; the germline J gene fills the gap. This chain uses TRBV3 with TRBJ2-4; perhaps TRBD2 as D (5 bases). Trimming shortened V by 0 bases and J by 6 bases, and 7 bases separated the two germline ends. The V gene's germline CDR1 is SNHLY and CDR2 FYNGKV (reference sequence). This CDR3 contains 13 residues. The DNA read from the CDR3 is TGTGCCAGCAGCTTAGCTGGGGTTAACACCTTGTAC. This translates into CASSLAGVNTLY. The CDR3 as a whole reads CASSLAGVNTLYF.